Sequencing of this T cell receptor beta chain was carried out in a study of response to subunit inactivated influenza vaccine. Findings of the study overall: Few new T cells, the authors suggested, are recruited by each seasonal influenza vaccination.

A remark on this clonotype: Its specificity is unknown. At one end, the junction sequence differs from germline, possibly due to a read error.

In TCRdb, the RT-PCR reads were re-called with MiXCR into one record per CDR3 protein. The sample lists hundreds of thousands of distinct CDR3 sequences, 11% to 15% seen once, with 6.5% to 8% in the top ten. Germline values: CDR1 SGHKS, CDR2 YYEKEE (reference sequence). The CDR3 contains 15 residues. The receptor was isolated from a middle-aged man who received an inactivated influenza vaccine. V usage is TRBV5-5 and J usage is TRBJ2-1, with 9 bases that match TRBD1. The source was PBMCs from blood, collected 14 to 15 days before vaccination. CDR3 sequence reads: CASSSGQGLYNVQFF. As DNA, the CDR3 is TGTGCCAGCAGCTCGGGACAGGGACTCTACAATGTGCAGTTCTTC.